The 14 T cell receptor beta chains listed next were all sequenced from one sample in a study of control samples from healthy donors and cancer patients. Clones were read by immunoSEQ multiplex PCR, and TCRdb kept only the in-frame ones, dropping some. The sample contains more than 95,000 clones, 83% of which appear only once. Material: blood. The source is a woman in her forties or fifties in good health.

This clone was recorded many times. The V and J genes are TRBV5-1 and TRBJ2-3, with 7 bases matching TRBD2. V dropped 4 bases and J dropped 0; count of bases not matched to a gene: 14. Germline lookup yields CDR1 SGHRS and CDR2 YFSETQ. The CDR3 has 18 amino acids. CDR3 protein: CASSPQPPSGASTDTQYF. CDR3 nucleotides: TGCGCCAGCAGCCCACAACCCCCTAGCGGCGCTAGCACAGATACGCAGTATTTT.

This clone has just one count. The V and J genes are TRBV6-2 or TRBV6-3 and TRBJ2-6, with no clear D. The CDR3 runs 15 residues. CDR1 and CDR2 (germline): MNHEY, SVGEGT. Trimming cost V 6 bases and J 1 base, with 10 bases left between them. CDR3 in DNA: TGTGCCAGCAGCCCCCAATTATCTGGGGCCAACGTCCTGACTTTC. It translates to CASSPQLSGANVLTF.

The V call is TRBV30, the J call TRBJ1-5, with 9 bases that match TRBD1. The trim removed 3 bases at V and 7 bases at J, leaving 7 bases unmatched. CDR1 and CDR2 from the germline V gene are GTSNPN and SVGIG (reference sequence). The CDR3 consists of 14 residues. The CDR3 nucleotides read TGTGCCTGGAGCCGGGGACAGGGAGAACAGCCCCAGCATTTT. As protein: CAWSRGQGEQPQHF.

The chain has TRBV7-2 and TRBJ2-5; D is undetermined. The CDR3 sequence is 15 residues long. The V end was cut by 0 bases, the J end by 0 bases, with 8 bases between. Germline CDR1 is SGHTA and CDR2 is FQGNSA. The CDR3 bases are TGTGCCAGCAGCTTAGCGCGAGGCGACCAAGAGACCCAGTACTTC. Its protein product is CASSLARGDQETQYF.

The V call is TRBV12-3 or TRBV12-4, the J call TRBJ1-2; unclear D gene. The germline V and J ends were trimmed by 5 bases and 3 bases, with 7 bases remaining between them. The CDR3 sequence is 12 residues long. The DNA of the CDR3 is TGTGCCAGCAGTCCGGGCGACTATGGCTACACCTTC. As protein: CASSPGDYGYTF.

The gene calls are TRBV6-5 and TRBJ2-1, with D possibly being TRBD2 (5 bases). CDR1 and CDR2 (germline): MNHEY, SVGAGI. V lost 6 bases to trimming and J lost 3 bases, with 12 bases between them. The CDR3 contains 14 residues. CDR3 DNA: TGTGCCAGCAGCAACGGGATTTACTACAATGAGCAGTTCTTC. Protein product: CASSNGIYYNEQFF.

This chain joins TRBV7-2 and TRBJ1-5, with 7 bases lining up with TRBD1. With V trimmed by 4 bases and J by 0 bases, 3 bases remained unmatched. Per germline, CDR1 SGHTA and CDR2 FQGNSA. This CDR3 is 15 amino acids long. The DNA of the CDR3 is TGTGCCAGCAGCTACAGGGGTGGTAGCAATCAGCCCCAGCATTTT. Amino acids: CASSYRGGSNQPQHF. The variable domain in full, completed from reference TRBV7-2 and TRBJ1-5, reads GAGVSQSPSNKVTEKGKDVELRCDPISGHTALYWYRQSLGQGLEFLIYFQGNSAPDKSGLPSDRFSAERTGGSVSTLTIQRTQQEDSAVYLCASSYRGGSNQPQHFGDGTRLSIL.

The CDR3 nucleotides read TGTGCCAGCAGCGTTGGGGACAGATCACCCCTCCACTTT. This translates into CASSVGDRSPLHF. The chain employs TRBV11-2 and TRBJ1-6; 7 nucleotides agree with TRBD1. This CDR3 is built from 13 residues. With 5 bases clipped from V and 10 bases from J, the junction kept 5 bases outside the gene matches. The germline gives CDR1 SGHAT, CDR2 FQNNGV.

The chain is built from TRBV3-1 (or the pseudogene TRBV3-2) and TRBJ1-2; the match to TRBD1 covers 7 bases. V shed 4 bases, J shed 8 bases, and the junction held 10 bases outside the gene matches. CDR1 is LGHDT and CDR2 is YNNKEL in the germline V gene (reference sequence). The CDR3 is 14 residues long. CDR3 residues: CASSPGQGVRGYTF. The CDR3 bases are TGTGCCAGCAGCCCCGGGCAGGGGGTGCGGGGCTACACCTTC.

In this sample, this clone turned up a few times. This chain links TRBV29-1 with TRBJ1-1, with D possibly being TRBD1 (6 bases). CDR1 is SQVTM, CDR2 ANQGSEA, per germline. The V end lost 0 bases, the J end lost 4 bases, and 9 bases lay between the germline ends. The CDR3 is 13 amino acids. CDR3 sequence: CSVEEGASTEAFF. The DNA for the CDR3 is TGCAGCGTTGAAGAGGGGGCAAGCACTGAAGCTTTCTTT.

V gene TRBV7-6 combines with J gene TRBJ2-6; 8 bases match TRBD1. This CDR3 is built from 18 residues. The trim removed 3 bases at V and 1 base at J, leaving 8 bases unmatched. Germline V lookup: CDR1 SGHVS, CDR2 FNYEAQ. For the CDR3, the DNA is TGTGCCAGCAGCTTCCGGACAGGGAAGGGGTCTGGGGCCAACGTCCTGACTTTC. The encoded protein is CASSFRTGKGSGANVLTF.

Concerning this clone itself: The sample carries other DNA sequences with the same CDR3. The rearrangement uses TRBV4-3 and TRBJ2-7; D is perhaps TRBD2 (5 bases). CDR3 length equals 13 residues. Germline V gene sequence: CDR1 LGHNA, CDR2 YSLEER. The V end lost 0 bases, the J end lost 6 bases, and 9 bases lay between the germline ends. The CDR3 spells CASSQDRGFEQYF. CDR3 DNA: TGCGCCAGCAGCCAAGATCGCGGGTTCGAGCAGTACTTC.

This chain links TRBV6-5 with TRBJ1-4; the match to TRBD1 covers 8 bases. With 7 bases clipped from V and 8 bases from J, the junction kept 9 bases outside the gene matches. The CDR3 length is 14 residues. Per the germline V gene, CDR1 is MNHEY and CDR2 is SVGAGI. Here the CDR3 reads CASNSDRAGEKLFF. The CDR3 DNA follows: TGTGCCAGCAACTCGGACAGGGCGGGGGAAAAACTGTTTTTT.

This chain links TRBV15 with TRBJ1-1; the D gene is possibly TRBD1 (5 bases). Germline V lookup: CDR1 LNHNV, CDR2 YYDKDF (reference sequence). V lost 0 bases, J lost 2 bases, and 10 bases lay in between. The CDR3 contains 15 residues. The CDR3 sequence is CATSRDSRGNTEAFF. CDR3 DNA: TGTGCCACCAGCAGAGATTCGAGGGGAAACACTGAAGCTTTCTTT.